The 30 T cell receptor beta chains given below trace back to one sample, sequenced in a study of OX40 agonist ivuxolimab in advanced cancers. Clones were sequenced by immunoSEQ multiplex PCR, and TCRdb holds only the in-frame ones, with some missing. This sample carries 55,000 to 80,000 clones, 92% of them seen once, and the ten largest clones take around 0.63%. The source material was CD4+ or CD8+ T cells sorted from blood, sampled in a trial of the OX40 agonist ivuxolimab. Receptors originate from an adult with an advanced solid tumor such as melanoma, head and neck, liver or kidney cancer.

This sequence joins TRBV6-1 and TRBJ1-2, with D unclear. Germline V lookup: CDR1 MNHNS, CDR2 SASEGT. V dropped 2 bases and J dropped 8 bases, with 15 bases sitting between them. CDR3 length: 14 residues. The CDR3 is CASSESLTTRGYTF. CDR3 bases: TGTGCCAGCAGTGAAAGCCTTACGACGCGGGGCTACACCTTC.

The CDR3 loop is CASSLQGYEQYF. The DNA of the CDR3 is TGTGCCAGCAGCTTACAGGGTTACGAGCAGTACTTC. This chain links TRBV5-4 with TRBJ2-7; possibly TRBD1 for D (6 bases). The CDR3 covers 12 residues. V lost 2 bases, J lost 4 bases, and 7 bases lay in between. CDR1 SGHNT and CDR2 YYREEE come from the germline V gene (reference sequence).

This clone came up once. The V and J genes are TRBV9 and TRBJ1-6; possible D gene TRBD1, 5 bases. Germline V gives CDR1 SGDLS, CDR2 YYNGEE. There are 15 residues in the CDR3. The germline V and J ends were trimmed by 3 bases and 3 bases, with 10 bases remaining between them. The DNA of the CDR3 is TGTGCCAGCAGCGCCGCCCAGGGCTATAATTCACCCCTCCACTTT. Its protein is CASSAAQGYNSPLHF.

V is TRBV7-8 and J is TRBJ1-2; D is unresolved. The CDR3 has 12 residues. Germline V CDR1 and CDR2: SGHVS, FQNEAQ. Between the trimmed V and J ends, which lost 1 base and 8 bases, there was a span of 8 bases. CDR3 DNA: TGTGCCAGCAGCTTAGGTGGGGTAGGCTACACCTTC. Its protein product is CASSLGGVGYTF.

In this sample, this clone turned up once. As DNA, the CDR3 is TGTGCCAGTAGTATAGACACGCAAGAGACCCAGTACTTC. Translation: CASSIDTQETQYF. V is TRBV19 and J is TRBJ2-5; D call uncertain. This CDR3 contains 13 residues. Germline values: CDR1 LNHDA, CDR2 SQIVND (reference sequence). Trimming pared 0 bases from V and 2 bases from J, leaving 4 bases between.

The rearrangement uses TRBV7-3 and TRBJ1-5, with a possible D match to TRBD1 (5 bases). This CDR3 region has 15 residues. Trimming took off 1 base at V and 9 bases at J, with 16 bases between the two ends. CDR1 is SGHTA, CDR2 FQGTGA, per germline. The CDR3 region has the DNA TGTGCCAGCAGCTTAAGCCAGGGCCCTCTGGGGCCCCAGCATTTT. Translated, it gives CASSLSQGPLGPQHF.

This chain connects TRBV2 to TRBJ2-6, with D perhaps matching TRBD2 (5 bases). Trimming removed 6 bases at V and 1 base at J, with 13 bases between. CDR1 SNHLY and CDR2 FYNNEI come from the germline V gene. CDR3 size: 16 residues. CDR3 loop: CASSPHGVSGANVLTF. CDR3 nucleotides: TGTGCCAGCAGCCCCCACGGGGTATCTGGGGCCAACGTCCTGACTTTC. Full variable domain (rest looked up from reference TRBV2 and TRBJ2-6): EPEVTQTPSHQVTQMGQEVILRCVPISNHLYFYWYRQILGQKVEFLVSFYNNEISEKSEIFDDQFSVERPDGSNFTLKIRSTKLEDSAMYFCASSPHGVSGANVLTFGAGSRLTVL.

Here the CDR3 reads CASAGLGNSPLHF. The CDR3 DNA is TGTGCCTCTGCGGGCCTAGGGAATTCACCCCTCCACTTT. V gene TRBV30 combines with J gene TRBJ1-6; D unclear. CDR1 GTSNPN and CDR2 SVGIG come from the germline V gene (reference sequence). CDR3 length: 13 amino acids. The V and J ends lost 7 bases and 7 bases respectively, with 14 bases between them.

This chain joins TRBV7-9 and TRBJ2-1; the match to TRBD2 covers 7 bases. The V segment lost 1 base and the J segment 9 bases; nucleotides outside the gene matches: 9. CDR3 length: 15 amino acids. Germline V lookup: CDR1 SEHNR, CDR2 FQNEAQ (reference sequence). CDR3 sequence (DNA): TGTGCCAGCAGCTTAGGGCCCCAAACGGGAGGTGAGCAGTTCTTC. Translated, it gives CASSLGPQTGGEQFF.

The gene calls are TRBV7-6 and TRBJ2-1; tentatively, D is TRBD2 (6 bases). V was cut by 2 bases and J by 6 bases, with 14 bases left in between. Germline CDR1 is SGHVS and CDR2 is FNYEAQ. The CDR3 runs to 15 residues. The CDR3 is CASSLIGDFLNEQFF. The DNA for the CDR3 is TGTGCCAGCAGCTTAATTGGGGACTTCCTCAATGAGCAGTTCTTC.

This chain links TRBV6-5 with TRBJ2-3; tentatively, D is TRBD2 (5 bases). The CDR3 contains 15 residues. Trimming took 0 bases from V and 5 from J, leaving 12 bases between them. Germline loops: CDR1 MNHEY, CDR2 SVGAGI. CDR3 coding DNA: TGTGCCAGCAGTTACTCGAGGGCAGAGGAAGATACGCAGTATTTT. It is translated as CASSYSRAEEDTQYF.

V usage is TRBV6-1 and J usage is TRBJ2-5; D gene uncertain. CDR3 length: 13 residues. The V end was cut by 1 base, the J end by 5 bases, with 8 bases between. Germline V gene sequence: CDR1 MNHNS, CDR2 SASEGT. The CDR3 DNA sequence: TGTGCCAGCAGTGAAGAGGACGTGGAGACCCAGTACTTC. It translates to CASSEEDVETQYF.

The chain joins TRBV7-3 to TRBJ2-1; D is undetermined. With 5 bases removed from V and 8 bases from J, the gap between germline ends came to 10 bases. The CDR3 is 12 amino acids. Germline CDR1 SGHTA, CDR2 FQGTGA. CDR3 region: CASSRSSYEQFF. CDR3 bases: TGTGCCAGCAGCCGTTCTAGTTATGAGCAGTTCTTC.

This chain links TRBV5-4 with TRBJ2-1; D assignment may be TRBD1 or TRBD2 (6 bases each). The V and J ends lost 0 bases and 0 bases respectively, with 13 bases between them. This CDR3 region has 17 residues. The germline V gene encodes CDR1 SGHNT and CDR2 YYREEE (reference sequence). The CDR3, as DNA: TGTGCCAGCAGCTTGGGAGAGGGGGGCCCCTCCTACAATGAGCAGTTCTTC. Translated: CASSLGEGGPSYNEQFF. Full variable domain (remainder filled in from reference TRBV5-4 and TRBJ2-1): ETGVTQSPTHLIKTRGQQVTLRCSSQSGHNTVSWYQQALGQGPQFIFQYYREEENGRGNFPPRFSGLQFPNYSSELNVNALELDDSALYLCASSLGEGGPSYNEQFFGPGTRLTVL.

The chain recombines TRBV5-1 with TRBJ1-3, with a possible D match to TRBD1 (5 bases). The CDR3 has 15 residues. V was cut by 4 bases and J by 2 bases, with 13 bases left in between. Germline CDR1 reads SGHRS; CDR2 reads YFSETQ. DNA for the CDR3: TGCGCCAGCAGCAACGGGGGGGTTGCTGGAAACACCATATATTTT. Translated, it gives CASSNGGVAGNTIYF.

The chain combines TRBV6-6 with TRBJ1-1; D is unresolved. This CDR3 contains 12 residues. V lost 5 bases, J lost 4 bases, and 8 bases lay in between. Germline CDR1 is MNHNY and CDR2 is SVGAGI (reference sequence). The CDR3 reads CASSAERTEAFF. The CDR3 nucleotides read TGTGCCAGCAGTGCCGAACGCACTGAAGCTTTCTTT.

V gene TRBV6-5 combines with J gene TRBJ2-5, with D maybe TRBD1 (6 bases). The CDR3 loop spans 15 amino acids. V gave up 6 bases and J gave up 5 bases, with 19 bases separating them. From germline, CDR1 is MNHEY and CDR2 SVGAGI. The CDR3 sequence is CASSRTGTTAETQYF. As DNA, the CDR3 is TGTGCCAGCAGCCGTACCGGGACAACGGCCGAGACCCAGTACTTC.

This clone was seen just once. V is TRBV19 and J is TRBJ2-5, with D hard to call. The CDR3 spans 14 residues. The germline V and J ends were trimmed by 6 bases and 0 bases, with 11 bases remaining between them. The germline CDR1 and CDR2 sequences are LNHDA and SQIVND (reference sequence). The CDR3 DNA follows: TGTGCCAGTAGCCCCTCCGGGCACCAAGAGACCCAGTACTTC. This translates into CASSPSGHQETQYF.

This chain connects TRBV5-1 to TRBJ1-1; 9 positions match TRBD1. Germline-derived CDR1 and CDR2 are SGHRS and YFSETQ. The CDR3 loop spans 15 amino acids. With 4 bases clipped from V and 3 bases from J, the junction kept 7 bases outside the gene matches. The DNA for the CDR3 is TGCGCCAGCAGCAGCCTGGGACAGGGCCACACTGAAGCTTTCTTT. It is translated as CASSSLGQGHTEAFF.

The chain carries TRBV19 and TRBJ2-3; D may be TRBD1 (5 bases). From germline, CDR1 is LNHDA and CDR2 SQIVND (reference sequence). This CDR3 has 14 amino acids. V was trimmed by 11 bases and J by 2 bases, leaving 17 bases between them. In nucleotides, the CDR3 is TGTGCCGCAGGGCAAGGTTTACTCACAGATACGCAGTATTTT. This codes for CAAGQGLLTDTQYF. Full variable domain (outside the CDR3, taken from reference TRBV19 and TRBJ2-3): DGGITQSPKYLFRKEGQNVTLSCEQNLNHDAMYWYRQDPGQGLRLIYYSQIVNDFQKGDIAEGYSVSREKKESFPLTVTSAQKNPTAFYLCAAGQGLLTDTQYFGPGTRLTVL.

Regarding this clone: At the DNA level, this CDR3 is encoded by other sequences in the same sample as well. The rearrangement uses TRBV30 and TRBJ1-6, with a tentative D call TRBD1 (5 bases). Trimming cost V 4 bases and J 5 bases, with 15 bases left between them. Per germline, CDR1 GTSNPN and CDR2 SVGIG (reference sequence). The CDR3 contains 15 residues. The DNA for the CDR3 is TGTGCCTGGATGGGGCGGGGATTGAATAATTCACCCCTCCACTTT. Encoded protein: CAWMGRGLNNSPLHF. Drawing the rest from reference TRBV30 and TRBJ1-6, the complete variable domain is SQTIHQWPATLVQPVGSPLSLECTVEGTSNPNLYWYRQAAGRGLQLLFYSVGIGQISSEVPQNLSASRPQDRQFILSSKKLLLSDSGFYLCAWMGRGLNNSPLHFGNGTRLTVT.

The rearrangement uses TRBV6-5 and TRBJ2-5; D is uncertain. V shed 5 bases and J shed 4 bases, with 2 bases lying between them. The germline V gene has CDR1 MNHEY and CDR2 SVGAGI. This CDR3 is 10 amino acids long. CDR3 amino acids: CASSVETQYF. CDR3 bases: TGTGCCAGCAGTGTAGAGACCCAGTACTTC.

The CDR3 spells CASSAVGGFGETQYF. Written as DNA, the CDR3 is TGTGCCAGCAGCGCCGTAGGGGGGTTTGGTGAGACCCAGTACTTC. The chain has TRBV9 and TRBJ2-5, with D perhaps assigned TRBD1 or TRBD2 (6 bases each). Trimming shortened V by 3 bases and J by 5 bases, and 17 bases separated the two germline ends. The CDR3 sequence is 15 residues long. Per the germline V gene, CDR1 is SGDLS and CDR2 is YYNGEE.

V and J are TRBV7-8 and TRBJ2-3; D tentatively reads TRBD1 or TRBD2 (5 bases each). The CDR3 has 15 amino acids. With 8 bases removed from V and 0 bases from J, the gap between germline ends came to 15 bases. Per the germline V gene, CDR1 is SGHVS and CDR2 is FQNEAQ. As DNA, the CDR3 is TGTGCCAGCGGCTCCGGGGCAGTCAGCACAGATACGCAGTATTTT. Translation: CASGSGAVSTDTQYF.

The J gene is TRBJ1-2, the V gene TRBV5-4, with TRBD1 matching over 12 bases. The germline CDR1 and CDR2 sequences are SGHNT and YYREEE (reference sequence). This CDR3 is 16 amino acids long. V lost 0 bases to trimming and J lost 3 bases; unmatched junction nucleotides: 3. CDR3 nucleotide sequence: TGTGCCAGCAGCTTGGGGGACAGGGGGCCCTACTATGGCTACACCTTC. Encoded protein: CASSLGDRGPYYGYTF. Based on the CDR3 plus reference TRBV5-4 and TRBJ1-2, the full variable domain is ETGVTQSPTHLIKTRGQQVTLRCSSQSGHNTVSWYQQALGQGPQFIFQYYREEENGRGNFPPRFSGLQFPNYSSELNVNALELDDSALYLCASSLGDRGPYYGYTFGSGTRLTVV.

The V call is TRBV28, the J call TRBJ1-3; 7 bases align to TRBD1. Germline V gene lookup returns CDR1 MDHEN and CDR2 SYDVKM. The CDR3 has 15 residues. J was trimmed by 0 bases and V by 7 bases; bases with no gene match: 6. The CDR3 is CASKGQRDSGNTIYF. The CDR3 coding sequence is TGTGCCAGCAAGGGACAGCGAGACTCTGGAAACACCATATATTTT.

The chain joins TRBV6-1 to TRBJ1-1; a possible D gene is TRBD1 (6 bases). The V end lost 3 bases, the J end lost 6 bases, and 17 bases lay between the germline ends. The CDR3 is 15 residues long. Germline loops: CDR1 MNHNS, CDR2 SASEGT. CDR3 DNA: TGTGCCAGCAGTGATACGCCAGGGGTAAGGGCTGAAGCTTTCTTT. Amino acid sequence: CASSDTPGVRAEAFF.

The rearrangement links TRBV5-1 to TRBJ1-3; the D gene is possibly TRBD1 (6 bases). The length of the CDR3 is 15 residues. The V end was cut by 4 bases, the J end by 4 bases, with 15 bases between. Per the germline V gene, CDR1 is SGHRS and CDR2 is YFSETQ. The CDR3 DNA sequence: TGCGCCAGCAGCCCCCAGACAGGTGGAGGAAACACCATATATTTT. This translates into CASSPQTGGGNTIYF.

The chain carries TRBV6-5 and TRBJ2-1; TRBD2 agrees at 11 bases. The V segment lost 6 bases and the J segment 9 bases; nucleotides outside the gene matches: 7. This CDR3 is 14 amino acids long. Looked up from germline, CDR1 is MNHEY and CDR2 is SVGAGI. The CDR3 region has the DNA TGTGCCAGCAGGGTAGCGGGGGGGCAAGGTGAGCAGTTCTTC. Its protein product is CASRVAGGQGEQFF.

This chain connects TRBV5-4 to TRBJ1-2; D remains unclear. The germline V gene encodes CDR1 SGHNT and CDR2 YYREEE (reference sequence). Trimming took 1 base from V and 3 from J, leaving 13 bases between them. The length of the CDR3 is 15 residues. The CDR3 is CASSLMREIHYGYTF. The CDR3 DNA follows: TGTGCCAGCAGCTTGATGAGGGAAATCCACTATGGCTACACCTTC.